These 22 T cell receptor beta chains were sequenced from one sample in a study of cytomegalovirus exposure and HLA in healthy donors. The PCR used 60 Vbeta and 13 Jbeta primers. The repertoire was sequenced with immunoSEQ multiplex PCR; TCRdb's copy has only in-frame clones and lacks some. The sample holds about 180,000 clones, roughly 87% seen once. The specimen was PBMCs. These receptors were taken from a woman in her fifties or sixties in good health and CMV-seronegative.

V and J are TRBV5-1 and TRBJ1-3, with 8 positions matching TRBD1. CDR3 size: 15 residues. Germline V gene lookup returns CDR1 SGHRS and CDR2 YFSETQ. V lost 0 bases, J lost 4 bases, and 3 bases stayed unmatched. The DNA of the CDR3 is TGCGCCAGCAGCTTGGCTCAGGGGGCAGGAAACACCATATATTTT. As protein: CASSLAQGAGNTIYF.

This sequence joins TRBV27 and TRBJ2-3; 7 positions match TRBD1. Looked up from germline, CDR1 is MNHEY and CDR2 is SMNVEV (reference sequence). The CDR3 is 16 amino acids. Unmatched junction bases numbered 7, after V lost 3 bases and J lost 1 base. The CDR3 DNA sequence: TGTGCCAGCAGTTTGCTGACAGGGTGGGGCACAGATACGCAGTATTTT. Encoded protein: CASSLLTGWGTDTQYF.

V and J are TRBV6-5 and TRBJ2-5, with 9 nucleotides matching TRBD1. The germline gives CDR1 MNHEY, CDR2 SVGAGI. CDR3 size: 16 residues. Trimming took 2 bases from V and 4 from J; bases not matched to a gene: 8. CDR3 residues: CASSYGRQGGRETQYF. The CDR3 nucleotides are TGTGCCAGCAGTTACGGACGACAGGGGGGTCGAGAGACCCAGTACTTC.

A single count supports this clone. The rearrangement joins TRBV7-9 to TRBJ2-1, with TRBD2 identical over 8 bases. This CDR3 is built from 16 residues. Germline V CDR1 and CDR2: SEHNR, FQNEAQ (reference sequence). Trimming removed 4 bases from V and 7 bases from J; junction bases left unmatched: 12. The CDR3 DNA reads TGTGCCAGCAGCTCTAATCCGGGACTAGGGGGTAATGAGCAGTTCTTC. This encodes CASSSNPGLGGNEQFF.

V and J are TRBV7-9 and TRBJ2-7; TRBD2 is a possible D gene (6 bases). CDR1 and CDR2 from the germline V gene are SEHNR and FQNEAQ (reference sequence). The CDR3 spans 12 residues. V was shortened by 8 bases and J by 0 bases, with 8 bases between the two germline ends. The CDR3: CASAGSSYEQYF. In DNA form, the CDR3 reads TGTGCCAGCGCGGGGTCCTCCTACGAGCAGTACTTC. The variable domain in full, with the rest retrieved from reference TRBV7-9 and TRBJ2-7, is DTGVSQNPRHKITKRGQNVTFRCDPISEHNRLYWYRQTLGQGPEFLTYFQNEAQLEKSRLLSDRFSAERPKGSFSTLEIQRTEQGDSAMYLCASAGSSYEQYFGPGTRLTVT.

The chain employs TRBV29-1 and TRBJ2-1, with 8 bases lining up with TRBD2. With 7 bases clipped from V and 2 bases from J, the junction kept 7 bases outside the gene matches. CDR1 is SQVTM and CDR2 is ANQGSEA in the germline V gene. CDR3 length: 14 residues. The CDR3 DNA sequence: TGCAGCGCCACGGGCGGGGGGCCCTACAATGAGCAGTTCTTC. Residues: CSATGGGPYNEQFF.

The chain has TRBV7-3 and TRBJ1-5; D uncertain. The CDR3 sequence is 13 residues long. In germline, CDR1 is SGHTA, CDR2 FQGTGA. V lost 5 bases, J lost 5 bases, and 10 bases lay in between. The DNA of the CDR3 is TGTGCCAGCAGCCTCTCGGTGGATCAGCCCCAGCATTTT. Residues: CASSLSVDQPQHF.

The chain uses TRBV30 and TRBJ1-3; D not resolved. CDR1 is GTSNPN and CDR2 is SVGIG in the germline V gene (reference sequence). Trimming removed 2 bases at V and 2 bases at J, with 7 bases between. This CDR3 has 13 residues. This chain's CDR3 is CAWSTGAGNTIYF. CDR3 sequence (DNA): TGTGCCTGGAGTACCGGGGCTGGAAACACCATATATTTT.

The V gene is TRBV7-8, the J gene TRBJ1-1; no reliable D call. Germline CDR1 is SGHVS and CDR2 is FQNEAQ. The CDR3 has 15 amino acids. V gave up 4 bases and J gave up 4 bases, with 16 bases separating them. For the CDR3, the DNA is TGTGCCAGCAGCTCAATGACACCGAAGAGCACTGAAGCTTTCTTT. It yields the protein CASSSMTPKSTEAFF. Complete variable domain (other parts from reference TRBV7-8 and TRBJ1-1): GAGVSQSPRYKVAKRGQDVALRCDPISGHVSLFWYQQALGQGPEFLTYFQNEAQLDKSGLPSDRFFAERPEGSVSTLKIQRTQQEDSAVYLCASSSMTPKSTEAFFGQGTRLTVV.

The genes are TRBV30 and TRBJ2-1; TRBD2 is a possible D gene (6 bases). V lost 0 bases to trimming and J lost 10 bases, with 19 bases between them. The CDR3 contains 15 residues. Germline CDR1 GTSNPN, CDR2 SVGIG (reference sequence). CDR3 sequence: CAWSVVSSFAGEQFF. For the CDR3, the DNA is TGTGCCTGGAGTGTAGTTAGTTCGTTTGCGGGAGAGCAGTTCTTC.

In its sample, this clone was seen once. V usage is TRBV5-4 and J usage is TRBJ2-2; 8 nucleotides line up with TRBD1. V was pared by 4 bases and J by 3 bases, with 8 bases of the junction left unmatched. CDR1 is SGHNT and CDR2 is YYREEE in the germline V gene (reference sequence). The CDR3 covers 16 residues. Written as DNA, the CDR3 is TGTGCCAGCAGCCGGGGGCAGGGGGCTTACACCGGGGAGCTGTTTTTT. This sequence encodes CASSRGQGAYTGELFF.

This clone was observed a few times. The V call is TRBV27, the J call TRBJ2-5; a possible D gene is TRBD1 (7 bases). The CDR3 covers 13 residues. Germline assignment: CDR1 MNHEY and CDR2 SMNVEV (reference sequence). V shed 5 bases and J shed 9 bases, with 16 bases lying between them. The DNA for the CDR3 is TGTGCCAGCAGTCCATCAGGGGGGAAGTCCCAGTACTTC. This encodes CASSPSGGKSQYF.

This chain uses TRBV5-1 with TRBJ1-1; 7 bases are shared with TRBD1. The CDR3 covers 16 residues. V dropped 4 bases and J dropped 11; count of bases not matched to a gene: 20. Looked up from germline, CDR1 is SGHRS and CDR2 is YFSETQ. The CDR3 DNA reads TGCGCCAGCAGCGCAAACCCTCAGGGGGGCTGGGGAACGGCTTTCTTT. This gives the protein CASSANPQGGWGTAFF.

This clone was detected once. The V gene is TRBV28, the J gene TRBJ1-5, with TRBD1 as a possible D gene (5 bases). The CDR3 spans 14 residues. Trimming took 9 bases from V and 7 from J, leaving 19 bases between them. The V gene's germline CDR1 is MDHEN and CDR2 SYDVKM. Written as DNA, the CDR3 is TGTGCCAGTCGGTCCGGGGGGGGGTACCAGCCCCAGCATTTT. Translation gives CASRSGGGYQPQHF.

In nucleotides, the CDR3 is TGTGCCAGCAAGAAGGGGGGGCGGGAGACCCAGTACTTC. Translated, it gives CASKKGGRETQYF. The J gene is TRBJ2-5, the V gene TRBV28, with a weak D call TRBD2 (7 bases). The CDR3 runs 13 residues. V lost 7 bases and J lost 5, with 14 bases in between. Germline CDR1 is MDHEN and CDR2 is SYDVKM.

The sample holds one count of this clone. The chain employs TRBV9 and TRBJ2-1; 14 nucleotides line up with TRBD2. The germline gives CDR1 SGDLS, CDR2 YYNGEE. The junction had 0 bases not matched to a gene; V was cut back by 7 bases and J by 3 bases. The CDR3 runs 14 residues. The CDR3 reads CASGTSGSYNEQFF. The CDR3 DNA is TGTGCCAGCGGGACTAGCGGGAGCTACAATGAGCAGTTCTTC. Based on the CDR3 plus reference TRBV9 and TRBJ2-1, the full variable domain is DSGVTQTPKHLITATGQRVTLRCSPRSGDLSVYWYQQSLDQGLQFLIQYYNGEERAKGNILERFSAQQFPDLHSELNLSSLELGDSALYFCASGTSGSYNEQFFGPGTRLTVL.

The gene calls are TRBV4-1 and TRBJ2-3; D gene unclear. This CDR3 is 16 amino acids long. From germline, CDR1 is MGHRA and CDR2 YSYEKL. V was cut by 1 base and J by 0 bases, with 11 bases left in between. The CDR3 spells CASSQGSSTSTDTQYF. CDR3 DNA sequence: TGCGCCAGCAGCCAAGGGTCAAGCACTAGCACAGATACGCAGTATTTT.

The rearrangement uses TRBV18 and TRBJ2-6; D perhaps matches TRBD2 (5 bases). The CDR3 sequence is 16 residues long. Trimming cost V 6 bases and J 3 bases, with 15 bases left between them. Germline values: CDR1 KGHSH, CDR2 LQKENI. CDR3 nucleotide sequence: TGTGCCAGCTCTCTCCGCCCGGGAATTGGGGCCAACGTCCTGACTTTC. Protein sequence: CASSLRPGIGANVLTF.

V gene TRBV7-3 combines with J gene TRBJ2-5; tentative D call: TRBD1 (7 bases). The CDR3 extends over 15 amino acids. The V gene lost 5 bases and the J gene lost 1 base, with 14 bases spanning the gap. Germline assignment: CDR1 SGHTA and CDR2 FQGTGA. CDR3 sequence reads: CASSPSRGVQETQYF. CDR3 sequence (DNA): TGTGCCAGCAGCCCTAGCAGGGGGGTCCAAGAGACCCAGTACTTC.

This clone turned up a few times. This chain links TRBV28 with TRBJ2-3; D might be TRBD1 (6 bases). The CDR3 is 15 amino acids. The V gene lost 4 bases and the J gene lost 2 bases, with 13 bases spanning the gap. In germline, CDR1 is MDHEN, CDR2 SYDVKM. CDR3 in DNA: TGTGCCAGCAGTTCCCGACAGGTTCTCACAGATACGCAGTATTTT. Encoded protein: CASSSRQVLTDTQYF.

The chain couples TRBV5-1 to TRBJ1-2; TRBD1 agrees at 9 bases. Germline values: CDR1 SGHRS, CDR2 YFSETQ. The CDR3 runs to 15 residues. The V and J ends lost 4 bases and 1 base, in that order; junction bases with no gene match: 5. In nucleotides, the CDR3 is TGCGCCAGCAGCCTGGACAGGGGCCATAACTATGGCTACACCTTC. Translated: CASSLDRGHNYGYTF.

The rearrangement uses TRBV28 and TRBJ1-2; maybe TRBD1 (5 bases). The V gene's germline CDR1 is MDHEN and CDR2 SYDVKM. Trimming shortened V by 7 bases and J by 4 bases, and 13 bases separated the two germline ends. The length of the CDR3 is 13 residues. This chain's CDR3 is CASTRGGGYGYTF. The CDR3 nucleotides are TGTGCCAGCACCCGGGGGGGAGGCTATGGCTACACCTTC.